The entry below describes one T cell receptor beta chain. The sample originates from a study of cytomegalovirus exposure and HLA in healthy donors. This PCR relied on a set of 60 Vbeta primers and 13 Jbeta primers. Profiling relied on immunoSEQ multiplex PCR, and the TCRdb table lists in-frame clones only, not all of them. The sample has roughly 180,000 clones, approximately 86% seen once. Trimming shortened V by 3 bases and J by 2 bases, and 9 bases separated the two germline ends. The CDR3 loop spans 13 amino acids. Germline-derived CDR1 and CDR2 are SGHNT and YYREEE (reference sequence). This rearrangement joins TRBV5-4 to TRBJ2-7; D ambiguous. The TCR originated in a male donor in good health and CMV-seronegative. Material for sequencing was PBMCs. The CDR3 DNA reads TGTGCCAGCAGCTCCGCGGCCGCCTACGAGCAGTACTTC. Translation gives CASSSAAAYEQYF. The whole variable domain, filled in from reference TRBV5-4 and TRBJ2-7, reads ETGVTQSPTHLIKTRGQQVTLRCSSQSGHNTVSWYQQALGQGPQFIFQYYREEENGRGNFPPRFSGLQFPNYSSELNVNALELDDSALYLCASSSAAAYEQYFGPGTRLTVT.